The 10 T cell receptor beta chains given below trace back to one sample, sequenced in a study of Graves' ophthalmopathy and Graves' hyperthyroidism. TCR beta CDR3 regions were amplified from RNA transcripts. First-round RT-PCR employed HTBI primers, with a second-round multiplex PCR after it. TCRdb reprocessed the multiplex PCR reads with MiXCR, giving one entry per CDR3 protein. Here the sample spans 580,000 or so distinct CDR3 sequences, 35% to 45% being singletons. The sample consisted of peripheral blood or thyroid tissue (not recorded which). These receptor sequences come from an adult man with Graves' hyperthyroidism.

This chain uses TRBV9 with TRBJ1-5, with TRBD1 matching 9 bases. V lost 3 bases, J lost 7 bases, and 8 bases stayed unmatched. The CDR3 consists of 15 residues. Germline V gene sequence: CDR1 SGDLS, CDR2 YYNGEE. CDR3 sequence reads: CASSAGTGSQQPQHF. CDR3 bases: TGTGCCAGCAGCGCCGGGACAGGGTCGCAGCAGCCCCAGCATTTT.

The chain is built from TRBV29-1 and TRBJ1-3; a possible D gene is TRBD1 (6 bases). In germline, CDR1 is SQVTM, CDR2 ANQGSEA. The length of the CDR3 is 13 residues. The V end lost 4 bases, the J end lost 7 bases, and 14 bases lay between the germline ends. DNA of the CDR3: TGCAGCGTTGTCAGGGGTGGGGTGAACACCATATATTTT. Protein sequence: CSVVRGGVNTIYF.

The chain couples TRBV10-3 to TRBJ1-1; no reliable D call. Germline V gene lookup returns CDR1 ENHRY and CDR2 SYGVKD. This CDR3 region has 15 residues. V gave up 11 bases and J gave up 1 base, with 20 bases separating them. The CDR3 DNA follows: TGTGCCGGCAGTCAACTAACGGTAGGGAACACTGAAGCTTTCTTT. Protein product: CAGSQLTVGNTEAFF.

As to this clonotype: A read error may produce the germline difference seen at one junction end. The chain has TRBV7-8 and TRBJ2-2; D possibly matches TRBD1 or TRBD2 (5 bases each). The germline CDR1 and CDR2 sequences are SGHVS and FQNEAQ. CDR3 length: 17 amino acids. The CDR3 loop reads CASSLEVGAILNNEQFF. The CDR3 coding sequence is TGTGCCAGCAGCTTAGAGGTCGGGGCGATCCTTAATAATGAGCAGTTTTTT.

The V gene is TRBV5-6, the J gene TRBJ2-7; no reliable D call. This CDR3 contains 11 residues. The germline V gene has CDR1 SGHDT and CDR2 YYEEEE. Trimming took 3 bases from V and 6 from J, leaving 7 bases between them. The CDR3 sequence is CASSWSSEQYF. DNA for the CDR3: TGTGCCAGCAGCTGGTCTTCCGAGCAGTACTTC.

This clonotype was found a few times. The rearrangement links TRBV27 to TRBJ2-2, with D unresolved. The V gene's germline CDR1 is MNHEY and CDR2 SMNVEV (reference sequence). The CDR3 sequence is 14 residues long. Trimming took 5 bases from V and 4 from J, leaving 11 bases between them. DNA of the CDR3: TGTGCCAGCAGTCCTGGGTTCGGCACCGGGGAGCTGTTTTTT. This sequence encodes CASSPGFGTGELFF.

Points on this clonotype: A much more abundant neighbour one base away suggests this may be a read error. V and J are TRBV5-4 and TRBJ2-7; the match to TRBD2 covers 7 bases. The CDR3 is 15 residues long. Looked up from germline, CDR1 is SGHNT and CDR2 is YYREEE (reference sequence). The CDR3 sequence is CASSLAGTTSYEQHF. CDR3 bases: TGTGCCAGCAGCTTGGCAGGGACTACCTCCTACGAGCAGCACTTC.

This clonotype was picked up many times. The V call is TRBV15, the J call TRBJ2-7; 11 bases are shared with TRBD2. With V trimmed by 1 base and J by 3 bases, 2 bases remained unmatched. The CDR3 sequence is 15 residues long. Germline V gene lookup returns CDR1 LNHNV and CDR2 YYDKDF (reference sequence). As DNA, the CDR3 is TGTGCCACCAGCAGAGCTCTAGCGGGAGGCTACGAGCAGTACTTC. This translates into CATSRALAGGYEQYF.

The sample holds a few counts of this clonotype. This may stem from a read error, because a much larger clone lies one nucleotide away. Since no conserved phenylalanine or tryptophan closes the CDR3, a read error is the likely cause. The CDR3 here is CSAPTSVGETQYL. The DNA of the CDR3 is TGCAGTGCACCGACTAGTGTCGGGGAGACCCAGTACCTC. The chain uses TRBV20-1 and TRBJ2-5, with a weak D call TRBD2 (6 bases). The CDR3 spans 13 residues. In germline, CDR1 is DFQATT, CDR2 SNEGSKA (reference sequence). V lost 6 bases to trimming and J lost 5 bases, with 16 bases between them.

This clonotype was counted a few times. J is TRBJ2-7 and V is TRBV29-1, with TRBD2 matching over 9 bases. CDR1 is SQVTM and CDR2 is ANQGSEA in the germline V gene. This CDR3 is 12 amino acids long. The V and J ends lost 6 bases and 3 bases, in that order; junction bases with no gene match: 3. CDR3 residues: CSVAGGLYEQYF. DNA of the CDR3: TGCAGCGTAGCGGGAGGTCTCTACGAGCAGTACTTC.